This is a list of T cell receptor beta chains from one sample in a study of cytotoxic CD8 clonotypes in ibrutinib-treated CLL. The assay was immunoSEQ multiplex PCR, and TCRdb's table has in-frame clones only and misses some. The sample consists of some 150,000 clones, around 84% of them appearing once. Sequences were derived from PBMCs, sampled after 36 months of ibrutinib treatment. The receptors stem from a human donor with chronic lymphocytic leukemia. Each CDR3 is given with its conserved first and last residue. D genes are given only for firm matches. For some rows the clone size is stated as once, few or many, or as a class when expanded; others skip it.

V gene: TRBV29-1; J gene: TRBJ2-5; D gene: TRBD1; clone size: NA; CDR3 DNA: TGCAGCGTTGTTTCAGGGGGATTTTTAGAGACCCAGTACTTC; CDR3 protein: CSVVSGGFLETQYF
V gene: TRBV27; J gene: TRBJ2-1; D gene: TRBD2; clone size: NA; CDR3 DNA: TGTGCCAGCAGTAAGATTAGCGGGAGGGGGTACAATGAGCAGTTCTTC; CDR3 protein: CASSKISGRGYNEQFF
V gene: TRBV2; J gene: TRBJ2-7; D gene: NA; clone size: NA; CDR3 DNA: TGTGCCAGCAGTGACATACCCTCCTACGAGCAGTACTTC; CDR3 protein: CASSDIPSYEQYF
V gene: TRBV6-1; J gene: TRBJ2-7; D gene: TRBD2; clone size: NA; CDR3 DNA: TGTGCCAGCTACTCGGGGCTAGCGGGAGAATACGAGCAGTACTTC; CDR3 protein: CASYSGLAGEYEQYF
V gene: TRBV6-5; J gene: TRBJ1-1; D gene: NA; clone size: NA; CDR3 DNA: TGTGCCAGCAGTTCGGCCTCTGCAGGGAACACTGAAGCTTTCTTT; CDR3 protein: CASSSASAGNTEAFF
V gene: TRBV2; J gene: TRBJ2-3; D gene: NA; clone size: NA; CDR3 DNA: TGTGCCAGCAGTGAAGAAGGTTCCCTCGATACGCAGTATTTT; CDR3 protein: CASSEEGSLDTQYF
V gene: TRBV11-2; J gene: TRBJ2-7; D gene: NA; clone size: few; CDR3 DNA: TGTGCCAGCAGCTTAGGTTGGGCAGGTGACTACGAGCAGTACTTC; CDR3 protein: CASSLGWAGDYEQYF
V gene: TRBV7-8; J gene: TRBJ1-2; D gene: NA; clone size: NA; CDR3 DNA: TGTGCCAGCAGCTTAGGAGTTTTGGGTAGTGACTATGGCTACACCTTC; CDR3 protein: CASSLGVLGSDYGYTF
V gene: TRBV5-1; J gene: TRBJ1-2; D gene: NA; clone size: NA; CDR3 DNA: TGCGCCAGCAGCTTTTCAGGGTTTCCCGGCTACACCTTC; CDR3 protein: CASSFSGFPGYTF
V gene: TRBV2; J gene: TRBJ1-5; D gene: NA; clone size: NA; CDR3 DNA: TGTGCCAGCAGTGAACAGGGCCCTCAGCCCCAGCATTTT; CDR3 protein: CASSEQGPQPQHF
V gene: TRBV28; J gene: TRBJ2-5; D gene: TRBD2; clone size: NA; CDR3 DNA: TGTGCCAGCAGTTTACGGGGGACTAGGGAGACCCAGTACTTC; CDR3 protein: CASSLRGTRETQYF
V gene: TRBV27; J gene: TRBJ2-7; D gene: TRBD2; clone size: many; CDR3 DNA: TGTGCCAGCAGCTCAGCGGGGGTGATCTACGAGCAGTACTTC; CDR3 protein: CASSSAGVIYEQYF
V gene: TRBV7-3; J gene: TRBJ2-3; D gene: NA; clone size: NA; CDR3 DNA: TGTGCCAGCAGCCCCCCGAGCACAGATACGCAGTATTTT; CDR3 protein: CASSPPSTDTQYF
V gene: TRBV15; J gene: TRBJ2-3; D gene: NA; clone size: NA; CDR3 DNA: TGTGCCACCAGCAGAGAAATATTGACGCCGGGTGCAGGTACGCAGTATTTT; CDR3 protein: CATSREILTPGAGTQYF
V gene: TRBV2; J gene: TRBJ1-2; D gene: NA; clone size: NA; CDR3 DNA: TGTGCCAGCAGTGCGGTCAGGGACGGCTACACCTTC; CDR3 protein: CASSAVRDGYTF
V gene: TRBV30; J gene: TRBJ2-7; D gene: NA; clone size: NA; CDR3 DNA: TGTGCCTGGAGCGTCAACAACTCCCCTCCGTGCTTC; CDR3 protein: CAWSVNNSPPCF
V gene: TRBV10-1; J gene: TRBJ2-1; D gene: NA; clone size: NA; CDR3 DNA: TGCGCCAGCAGTGATACTGTGGGTCTAATCTCCTACAATGAGCAGTTCTTC; CDR3 protein: CASSDTVGLISYNEQFF
V gene: TRBV5-6; J gene: TRBJ2-4; D gene: NA; clone size: NA; CDR3 DNA: TGTGCCAGCAGCTTCCGGGCCCTTGGCTATGGCATTCAGTACTTC; CDR3 protein: CASSFRALGYGIQYF
V gene: TRBV7-6; J gene: TRBJ1-5; D gene: NA; clone size: NA; CDR3 DNA: TGTGCCAGCAGCTTAGGGTGGAATCAGCCCCAGCATTTT; CDR3 protein: CASSLGWNQPQHF
V gene: TRBV7-9; J gene: TRBJ1-2; D gene: NA; clone size: NA; CDR3 DNA: TGTGCCAGCAGCGGGGGAACGTATGATAGCTACACCTTC; CDR3 protein: CASSGGTYDSYTF
V gene: TRBV2; J gene: TRBJ2-1; D gene: TRBD2; clone size: few; CDR3 DNA: TGTGCCAGCAATAGCGGGAGGCTCTACAATGAGCAGTTCTTC; CDR3 protein: CASNSGRLYNEQFF
V gene: TRBV4-2; J gene: TRBJ2-2; D gene: TRBD2; clone size: NA; CDR3 DNA: TGTGCCAGCAGCTATTACGGGAGGGCCCGCGGCACCGGGGAGCTGTTTTTT; CDR3 protein: CASSYYGRARGTGELFF
V gene: TRBV6-5; J gene: TRBJ1-2; D gene: NA; clone size: NA; CDR3 DNA: TGTGCCAGCAGTTACCAGGCAGGGATCGGTGGCTACACCTTC; CDR3 protein: CASSYQAGIGGYTF
V gene: TRBV28; J gene: TRBJ1-3; D gene: NA; clone size: NA; CDR3 DNA: TGTGCCAGCGCCTTAGAGGGTTCTGGAAACACCATATATTTT; CDR3 protein: CASALEGSGNTIYF
V gene: TRBV2; J gene: TRBJ1-1; D gene: NA; clone size: NA; CDR3 DNA: TGTGCCAGCATACTTGACGGGAACACTGAAGCTTTCTTT; CDR3 protein: CASILDGNTEAFF
V gene: TRBV6-4; J gene: TRBJ1-2; D gene: NA; clone size: NA; CDR3 DNA: TGTGCCAGCAGTCCCCGGGGAAGCCCTAACTATGGCTACACCTTC; CDR3 protein: CASSPRGSPNYGYTF
V gene: TRBV12-5; J gene: TRBJ2-1; D gene: TRBD2; clone size: NA; CDR3 DNA: TGTGCTAGTGGTAGCCGGGTAGCGGGAGTTTCGAACAATGAGCAGTTCTTC; CDR3 protein: CASGSRVAGVSNNEQFF
V gene: TRBV6-5; J gene: TRBJ1-2; D gene: NA; clone size: NA; CDR3 DNA: TGTGCCAGCAGTTACTCCCTTTGGGAGGGAATCTACACCTTC; CDR3 protein: CASSYSLWEGIYTF
V gene: TRBV7-2; J gene: TRBJ1-4; D gene: NA; clone size: NA; CDR3 DNA: TGTGCCAGCAGCTTAGACAGGGCAGGTGAAAAACTGTTTTTT; CDR3 protein: CASSLDRAGEKLFF
V gene: TRBV5-4; J gene: TRBJ2-7; D gene: NA; clone size: once; CDR3 DNA: TGTGCCAGCAGCTTCGGGTTCTCCTACGAGCAGTACTTC; CDR3 protein: CASSFGFSYEQYF
V gene: TRBV5-1; J gene: TRBJ1-2; D gene: TRBD1; clone size: NA; CDR3 DNA: TGCGCCAGCAGCTTATATGCCGGGACAGGGGTGCGTGGCTACACCTTC; CDR3 protein: CASSLYAGTGVRGYTF
V gene: TRBV2; J gene: TRBJ1-6; D gene: TRBD1; clone size: NA; CDR3 DNA: TGTGCCAGCAGGCTTCGACAGGGGAATAATTCACCCCTCCACTTT; CDR3 protein: CASRLRQGNNSPLHF
V gene: TRBV18; J gene: TRBJ1-1; D gene: TRBD1; clone size: NA; CDR3 DNA: TGTGCCAGCTCACCACCGGGACAGGGGGCTGCTGAAGCTTTCTTT; CDR3 protein: CASSPPGQGAAEAFF
V gene: TRBV28; J gene: TRBJ1-6; D gene: TRBD1; clone size: NA; CDR3 DNA: TGTGCCAGCAGGATCCTAGGGACAGGCGCAAAAAATTCACCCCTCCACTTT; CDR3 protein: CASRILGTGAKNSPLHF
V gene: TRBV6-6; J gene: TRBJ1-6; D gene: NA; clone size: NA; CDR3 DNA: TGTGCCAGCAGTTATGTCCGGCCGTATAATTCACCCCTCCACTTT; CDR3 protein: CASSYVRPYNSPLHF
V gene: TRBV2; J gene: TRBJ1-2; D gene: NA; clone size: NA; CDR3 DNA: TGTGCCAGCAGCCAAGGGGTAGTCCAGGGCTACACCTTC; CDR3 protein: CASSQGVVQGYTF
V gene: TRBV4-1; J gene: TRBJ2-1; D gene: NA; clone size: NA; CDR3 DNA: TGCGCCAGCAGCCAAAATAGGGGGACCTACAATGAGCAGTTCTTC; CDR3 protein: CASSQNRGTYNEQFF
V gene: TRBV19; J gene: TRBJ1-1; D gene: NA; clone size: NA; CDR3 DNA: TGTGCCAGTAGTATGGGAGGGTACGGCACTGAAGCTTTCTTT; CDR3 protein: CASSMGGYGTEAFF
V gene: TRBV7-3; J gene: TRBJ2-3; D gene: TRBD2; clone size: NA; CDR3 DNA: TGTGCCAGCAGCTTAGGAGCGGGAGGCACCAATACGCAGTATTTT; CDR3 protein: CASSLGAGGTNTQYF
V gene: TRBV4-2; J gene: TRBJ1-5; D gene: NA; clone size: once; CDR3 DNA: TGTGCCAGCTTAGCGACAGGATCCTGGGGGAGCAATCAGCCCCAGCATTTT; CDR3 protein: CASLATGSWGSNQPQHF
V gene: TRBV25-1; J gene: TRBJ2-1; D gene: TRBD2; clone size: NA; CDR3 DNA: TGTGCCAGCAGTGACTTCCTCTGGGGGCGGGAGGGCCGGGATGAGCAGTTCTTC; CDR3 protein: CASSDFLWGREGRDEQFF
V gene: TRBV7-8; J gene: TRBJ2-5; D gene: TRBD2; clone size: NA; CDR3 DNA: TGTGCCAGCAGCTTCCGGACTAGCGGGGGGAAAGAGACCCAGTACTTC; CDR3 protein: CASSFRTSGGKETQYF
V gene: TRBV15; J gene: TRBJ2-1; D gene: NA; clone size: NA; CDR3 DNA: TGTGCCACCAGCAGAGACAGTGTCCGGAACAATGAGCAGTTCTTC; CDR3 protein: CATSRDSVRNNEQFF
V gene: TRBV19; J gene: TRBJ2-2; D gene: TRBD2; clone size: NA; CDR3 DNA: TGTGCCAGTAGGCCCTGGGGGGGAAGCACCGGGGAGCTGTTTTTT; CDR3 protein: CASRPWGGSTGELFF
V gene: TRBV2; J gene: TRBJ2-7; D gene: NA; clone size: NA; CDR3 DNA: TGTGCCAGCAGGCGGGGGCCCTCCTACGAGCAGTACTTC; CDR3 protein: CASRRGPSYEQYF
V gene: TRBV27; J gene: TRBJ2-2; D gene: NA; clone size: few; CDR3 DNA: TGTGCCAGCAGTTTAGAATGGATCTCCGGGGAGCTGTTTTTT; CDR3 protein: CASSLEWISGELFF
V gene: TRBV7-8; J gene: TRBJ2-1; D gene: TRBD2; clone size: NA; CDR3 DNA: TGTGCCAGCAGCTTAGAGGCGGCGGGGGGCCGGAAGCAGTTCTTC; CDR3 protein: CASSLEAAGGRKQFF
V gene: TRBV25-1; J gene: TRBJ2-4; D gene: NA; clone size: NA; CDR3 DNA: TGTGCCAGCAGTGAACGGCAAAGCATAAAGTACTTC; CDR3 protein: CASSERQSIKYF
V gene: TRBV6-6; J gene: TRBJ2-1; D gene: NA; clone size: NA; CDR3 DNA: TGTGCCAGCAGCCCGGTCAGCGGATCCCGCAATGAGCAGTTCTTC; CDR3 protein: CASSPVSGSRNEQFF
V gene: TRBV29-1; J gene: TRBJ1-1; D gene: TRBD1; clone size: medium-sized; CDR3 DNA: TGCAGCGCCGGACAGGGGGCCGGACCTGGCGCTTTCTTT; CDR3 protein: CSAGQGAGPGAFF
V gene: TRBV7-9; J gene: TRBJ2-1; D gene: NA; clone size: NA; CDR3 DNA: TGTGCCAGCAGCTTCGGGAGTACCGACAATGAGCAGTTCTTC; CDR3 protein: CASSFGSTDNEQFF
V gene: TRBV29-1; J gene: TRBJ2-1; D gene: TRBD2; clone size: NA; CDR3 DNA: TGCAGCGTTGGGGGACTAGCGGGGGTCAATGAGCAGTTCTTC; CDR3 protein: CSVGGLAGVNEQFF